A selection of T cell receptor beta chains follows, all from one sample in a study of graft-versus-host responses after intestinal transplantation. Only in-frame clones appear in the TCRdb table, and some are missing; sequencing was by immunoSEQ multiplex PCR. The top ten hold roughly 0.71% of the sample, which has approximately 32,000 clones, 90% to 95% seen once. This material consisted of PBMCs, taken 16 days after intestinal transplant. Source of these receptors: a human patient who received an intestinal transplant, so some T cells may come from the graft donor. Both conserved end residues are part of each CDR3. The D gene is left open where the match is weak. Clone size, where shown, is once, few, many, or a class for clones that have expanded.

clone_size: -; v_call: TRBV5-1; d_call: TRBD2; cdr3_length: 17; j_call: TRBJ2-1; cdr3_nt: TGCGCCAGCAGCTTGGAGGAGTCTAGCGGGAGTCTGTATGAGCAGTTCTTC; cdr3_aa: CASSLEESSGSLYEQFF
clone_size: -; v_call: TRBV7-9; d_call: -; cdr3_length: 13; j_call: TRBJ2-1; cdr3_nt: TGTGCCAGCAGCTGGCAGGTTGACAATGAGCAGTTCTTC; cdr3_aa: CASSWQVDNEQFF
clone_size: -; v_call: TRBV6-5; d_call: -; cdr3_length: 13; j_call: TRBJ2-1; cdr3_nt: TGTGCCAGCAGTAGCGGGCGATACAATGAGCAGTTCTTC; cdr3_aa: CASSSGRYNEQFF
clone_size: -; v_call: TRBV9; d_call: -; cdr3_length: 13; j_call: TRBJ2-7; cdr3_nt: TGTGCCAGCAGCGTAGCTAGCGACTACGAGCAGTACTTC; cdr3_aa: CASSVASDYEQYF
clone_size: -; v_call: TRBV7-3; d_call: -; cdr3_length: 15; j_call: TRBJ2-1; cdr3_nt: TGTGCCAGCAGCCGAACCCAGGAGCTATACAATGAGCAGTTCTTC; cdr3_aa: CASSRTQELYNEQFF
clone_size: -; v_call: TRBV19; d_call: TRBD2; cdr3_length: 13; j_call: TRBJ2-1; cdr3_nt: TGTGCCAGTCTCCCCGGACTAGGTAATGAGCAGTTCTTC; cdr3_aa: CASLPGLGNEQFF
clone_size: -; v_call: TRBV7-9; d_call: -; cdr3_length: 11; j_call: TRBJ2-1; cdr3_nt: TGTGCCAGCAGCTTAGACAATGAGCAGTTCTTC; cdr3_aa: CASSLDNEQFF
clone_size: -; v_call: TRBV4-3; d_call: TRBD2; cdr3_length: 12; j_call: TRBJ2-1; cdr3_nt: TGCGCCAGCAGCCCCGGGGGGAATGAGCAGTTCTTC; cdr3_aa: CASSPGGNEQFF
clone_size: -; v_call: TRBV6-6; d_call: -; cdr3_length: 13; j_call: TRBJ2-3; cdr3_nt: TGTGCCACAAATAAAGACCTCACAGATACGCAGTATTTT; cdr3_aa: CATNKDLTDTQYF
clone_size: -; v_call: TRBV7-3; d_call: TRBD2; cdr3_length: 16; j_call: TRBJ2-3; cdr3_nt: TGTGCCAGCAGCCTCCTGGGGCGGGAGAACGCAGATACGCAGTATTTT; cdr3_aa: CASSLLGRENADTQYF
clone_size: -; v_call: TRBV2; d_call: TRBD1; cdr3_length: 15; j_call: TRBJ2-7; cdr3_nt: TGTGCCAGCAGTGCTATGGCAGGGGGCTCCTACGAGCAGTACTTC; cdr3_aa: CASSAMAGGSYEQYF
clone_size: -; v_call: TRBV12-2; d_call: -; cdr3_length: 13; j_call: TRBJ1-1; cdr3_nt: TGTGCAAGTCGCTTAGCAAGAGGGGACGAAGCTTTCTTT; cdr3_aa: CASRLARGDEAFF
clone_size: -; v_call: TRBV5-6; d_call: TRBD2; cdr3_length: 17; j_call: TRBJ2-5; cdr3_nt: TGTGCCAGCAGCTTGGTTGGGCGGGAGGCGTGGCAAGAGACCCAGTACTTC; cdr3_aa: CASSLVGREAWQETQYF
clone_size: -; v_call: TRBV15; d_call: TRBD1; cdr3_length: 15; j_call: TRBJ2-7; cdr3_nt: TGTGCCACCAGCAGAGGACAGGGGGCGCGCTACGAGCAGTACTTC; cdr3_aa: CATSRGQGARYEQYF
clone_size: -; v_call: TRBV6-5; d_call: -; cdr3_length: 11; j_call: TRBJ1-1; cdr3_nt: TGTGCCAGCGTGAACCCCTCTGAAGCTTTCTTT; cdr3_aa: CASVNPSEAFF
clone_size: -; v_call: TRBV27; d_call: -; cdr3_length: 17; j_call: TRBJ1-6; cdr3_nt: TGTGCCAGCAGTCTTTCCGGGACTCTCTGGAATAATTCACCCCTCCACTTT; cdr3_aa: CASSLSGTLWNNSPLHF
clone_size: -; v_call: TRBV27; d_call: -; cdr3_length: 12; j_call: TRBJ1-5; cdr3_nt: TGTGCCAGCAGCCTACTACCCAATCCCCAGCATTTT; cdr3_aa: CASSLLPNPQHF
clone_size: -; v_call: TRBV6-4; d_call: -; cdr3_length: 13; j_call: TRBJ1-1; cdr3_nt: TGTGCCAGCAGTGACAAACAGGGTACTGAAGCTTTCTTT; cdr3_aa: CASSDKQGTEAFF
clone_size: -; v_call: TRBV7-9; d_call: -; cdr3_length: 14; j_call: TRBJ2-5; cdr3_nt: TGTGCCAGCAGCCGATCAGGGCTCCAAGAGACCCAGTACTTC; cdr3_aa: CASSRSGLQETQYF
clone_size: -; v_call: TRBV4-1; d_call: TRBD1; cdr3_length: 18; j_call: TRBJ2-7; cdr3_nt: TGCGCCAGCAGCCAAACGATACCGACAGGGGGCAGGGCATACGAGCAGTACTTC; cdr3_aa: CASSQTIPTGGRAYEQYF
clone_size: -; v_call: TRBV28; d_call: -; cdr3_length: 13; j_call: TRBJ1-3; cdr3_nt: TGTGCCAGCAGGGTCTTCTCTGGAAACACCATATATTTT; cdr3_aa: CASRVFSGNTIYF
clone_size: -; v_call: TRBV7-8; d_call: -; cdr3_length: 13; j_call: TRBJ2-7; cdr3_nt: TGTGCCAGCAGCACCAGGGAAACGGGGGAGCAGTACTTC; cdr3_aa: CASSTRETGEQYF
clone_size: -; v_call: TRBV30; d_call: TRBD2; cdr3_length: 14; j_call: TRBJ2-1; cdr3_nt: TGTGCCTGGACAGCAGCGGGAGGGTTAAATGAGCAGTTCTTC; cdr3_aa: CAWTAAGGLNEQFF
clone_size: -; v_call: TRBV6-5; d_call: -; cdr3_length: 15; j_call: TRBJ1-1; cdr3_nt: TGTGCCAGCAGTTTGAGACCGACGGTGAACACTGAAGCTTTCTTT; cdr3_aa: CASSLRPTVNTEAFF
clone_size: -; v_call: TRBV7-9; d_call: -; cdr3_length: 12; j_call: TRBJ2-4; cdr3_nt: TGTGCCAGCAGCTTCGGCTCCGACTTTAGCTACTTC; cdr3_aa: CASSFGSDFSYF
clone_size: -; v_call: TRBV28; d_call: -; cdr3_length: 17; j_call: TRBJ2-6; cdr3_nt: TGTGCCAGCAGTTTGTTCAGGATTCGCCCTGGGGCCAACGTCCTGACTTTC; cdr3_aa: CASSLFRIRPGANVLTF
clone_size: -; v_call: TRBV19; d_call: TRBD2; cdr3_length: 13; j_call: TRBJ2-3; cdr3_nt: TGTGCCAGTAGGCGGGGGTTCACAGATACGCAGTATTTT; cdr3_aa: CASRRGFTDTQYF
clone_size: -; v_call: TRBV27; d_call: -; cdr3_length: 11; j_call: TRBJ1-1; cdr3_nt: TGTGCCAGCAGTTTTGGAGGCGAAGCTTTCTTT; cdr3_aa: CASSFGGEAFF
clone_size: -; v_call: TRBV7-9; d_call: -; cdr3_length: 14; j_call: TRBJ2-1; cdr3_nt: TGTGCCAGCAGCTTCCCAACCCTTTACAATGAGCAGTTCTTC; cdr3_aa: CASSFPTLYNEQFF
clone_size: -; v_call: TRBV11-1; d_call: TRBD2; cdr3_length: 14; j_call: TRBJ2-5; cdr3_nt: TGTGCCAGCAGCTTAGTAGCGGGATCAGAGACCCAGTACTTC; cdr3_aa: CASSLVAGSETQYF
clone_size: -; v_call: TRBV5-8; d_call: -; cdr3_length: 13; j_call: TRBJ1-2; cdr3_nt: TGTGCCAGCAGCTTGGAGGAATTCTATGGCTACACCTTC; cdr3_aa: CASSLEEFYGYTF
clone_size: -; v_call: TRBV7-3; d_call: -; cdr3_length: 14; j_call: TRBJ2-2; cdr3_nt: TGTGCCAGCAGCATCGGGAAGAACACCGGGGAGCTGTTTTTT; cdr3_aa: CASSIGKNTGELFF
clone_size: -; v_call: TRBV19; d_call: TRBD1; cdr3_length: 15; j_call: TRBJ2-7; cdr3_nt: TGTGCCAGTAGTCCAGCCGGGACAGCTTCCTACGAGCAGTACTTC; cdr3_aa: CASSPAGTASYEQYF
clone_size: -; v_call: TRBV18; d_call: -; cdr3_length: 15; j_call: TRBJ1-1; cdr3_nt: TGTGCCAGCTCACCTCCCGTCGGGGGCGGCACTGAAGCTTTCTTT; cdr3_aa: CASSPPVGGGTEAFF
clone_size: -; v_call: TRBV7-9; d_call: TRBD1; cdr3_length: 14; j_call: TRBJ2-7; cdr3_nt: TGTGCCAGCAGCTTATCCGGGACAGGGGGCGAGCAGTACTTC; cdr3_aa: CASSLSGTGGEQYF
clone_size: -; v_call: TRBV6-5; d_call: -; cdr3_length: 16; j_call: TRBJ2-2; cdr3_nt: TGTGCCAGCAGTTACTCGATTTCGGAAGAATCCGGGGAGCTGTTTTTT; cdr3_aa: CASSYSISEESGELFF
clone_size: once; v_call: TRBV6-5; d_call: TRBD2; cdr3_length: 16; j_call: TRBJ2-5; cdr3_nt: TGTGCCAGCAGTTACCGAGTAGCGGGAGAGACGAAGACCCAGTACTTC; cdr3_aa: CASSYRVAGETKTQYF
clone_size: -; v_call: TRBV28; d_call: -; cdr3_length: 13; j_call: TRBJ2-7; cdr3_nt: TGTGCCAGCAGTTTAGGTCCGGGAGACGAGCAGTACTTC; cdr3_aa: CASSLGPGDEQYF
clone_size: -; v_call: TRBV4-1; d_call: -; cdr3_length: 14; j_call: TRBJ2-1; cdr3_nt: TGCGCCAGCAGCCAAGATAGGGGGTACAATGAGCAGTTCTTC; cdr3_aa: CASSQDRGYNEQFF
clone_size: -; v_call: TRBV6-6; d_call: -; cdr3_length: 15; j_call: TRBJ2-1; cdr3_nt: TGTGCCAGCAGTTACTCAGGGCCCTTCTACAATGAGCAGTTCTTC; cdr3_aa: CASSYSGPFYNEQFF
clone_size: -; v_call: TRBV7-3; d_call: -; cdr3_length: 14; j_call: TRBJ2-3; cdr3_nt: TGTGCCAGCAGCCCTGGCGGTGGGGCAGATACGCAGTATTTT; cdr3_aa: CASSPGGGADTQYF
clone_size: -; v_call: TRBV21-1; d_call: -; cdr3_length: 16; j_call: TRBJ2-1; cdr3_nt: TGTGCCAGCAGCGCGCCGGGACTAGCGGGACTAAATGAGCAGTTCTTC; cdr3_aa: CASSAPGLAGLNEQFF
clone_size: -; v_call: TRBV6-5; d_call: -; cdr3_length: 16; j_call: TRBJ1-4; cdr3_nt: TGTGCCAGCAGTTACTACCCGACAGGCATTAATGAAAAACTGTTTTTT; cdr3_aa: CASSYYPTGINEKLFF
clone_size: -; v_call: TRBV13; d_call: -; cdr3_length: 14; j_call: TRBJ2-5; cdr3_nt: TGTGCCAGCAGCTTAGGGGCAGGAGGAGAGACCCAGTACTTC; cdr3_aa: CASSLGAGGETQYF
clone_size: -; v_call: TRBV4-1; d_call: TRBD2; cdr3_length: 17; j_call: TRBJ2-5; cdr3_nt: TGCGCCAGCAGCCAAGAGGCTAGCGGGAGGGCCGGGGAGACCCAGTACTTC; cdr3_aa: CASSQEASGRAGETQYF
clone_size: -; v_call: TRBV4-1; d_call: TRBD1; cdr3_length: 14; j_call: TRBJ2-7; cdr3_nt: TGCGCCAGCAGCCAAATAGGACAGGGGTACGAGCAGTACTTC; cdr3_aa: CASSQIGQGYEQYF
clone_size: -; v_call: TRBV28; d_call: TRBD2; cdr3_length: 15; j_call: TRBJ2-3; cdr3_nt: TGTGCCAGCAGCCTCACGAGGATAGCGGGAGATACGCAGTATTTT; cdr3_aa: CASSLTRIAGDTQYF
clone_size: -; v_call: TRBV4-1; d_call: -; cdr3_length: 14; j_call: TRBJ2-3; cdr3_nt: TGCGCCAGCAGCCTTTTAACAGGCACAGATACGCAGTATTTT; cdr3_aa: CASSLLTGTDTQYF
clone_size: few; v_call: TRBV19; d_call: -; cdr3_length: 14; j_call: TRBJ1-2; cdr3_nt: TGTGCCAGTAGTATAGGAGGCGGTAACTATGGCTACACCTTC; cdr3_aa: CASSIGGGNYGYTF
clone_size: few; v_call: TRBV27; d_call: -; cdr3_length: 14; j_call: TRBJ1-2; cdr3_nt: TGTGCCAGCACTCGAGGGGGGGGGAACTATGGCTACACCTTC; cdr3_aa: CASTRGGGNYGYTF
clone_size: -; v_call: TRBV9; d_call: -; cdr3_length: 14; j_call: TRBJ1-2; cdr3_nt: TGTGCCAGCGGACTCGGGGGCGGGACGTATGGCTACACCTTC; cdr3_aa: CASGLGGGTYGYTF
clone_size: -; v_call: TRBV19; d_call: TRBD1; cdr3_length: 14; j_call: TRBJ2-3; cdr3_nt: TGTGCCACTTCCGGAGAGGGGGCGGGAGATACGCAGTATTTT; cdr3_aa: CATSGEGAGDTQYF
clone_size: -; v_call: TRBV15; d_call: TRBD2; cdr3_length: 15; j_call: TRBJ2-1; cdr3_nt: TGTGCCACCAGCAGAGAGGCGGGAGGTGTTAATGAGCAGTTCTTC; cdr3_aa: CATSREAGGVNEQFF
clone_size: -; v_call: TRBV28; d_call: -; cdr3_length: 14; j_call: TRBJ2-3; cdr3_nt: TGTGCCAGCAGAAAGGGGTGGGGCACAGATACGCAGTATTTT; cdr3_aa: CASRKGWGTDTQYF
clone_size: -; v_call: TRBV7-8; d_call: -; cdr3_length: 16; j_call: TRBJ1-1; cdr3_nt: TGTGCCAGCAGCCATTGGGGACAAACCGTGAACACTGAAGCTTTCTTT; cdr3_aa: CASSHWGQTVNTEAFF
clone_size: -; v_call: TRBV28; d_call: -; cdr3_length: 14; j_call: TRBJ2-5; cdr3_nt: TGTGCCATAACGGGACACCCAAATAGGGAGACCCAGTACTTC; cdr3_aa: CAITGHPNRETQYF
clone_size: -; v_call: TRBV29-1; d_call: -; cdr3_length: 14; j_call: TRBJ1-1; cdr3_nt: TGCAGCGTCGGATCGGACGGTTTGAACACTGAAGCTTTCTTT; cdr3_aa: CSVGSDGLNTEAFF
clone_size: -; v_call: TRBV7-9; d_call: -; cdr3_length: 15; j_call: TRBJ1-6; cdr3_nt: TGTGCCAGCAGCTCTACGACAGGCAATAATTCACCCCTCCACTTT; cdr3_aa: CASSSTTGNNSPLHF
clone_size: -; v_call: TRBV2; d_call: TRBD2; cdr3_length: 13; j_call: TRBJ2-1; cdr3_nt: TGTGCCAGCCTAGGACTAGCAGCCATTGAGCAGTTCTTC; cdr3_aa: CASLGLAAIEQFF
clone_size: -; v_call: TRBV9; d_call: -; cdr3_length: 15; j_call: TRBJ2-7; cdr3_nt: TGTGCCAGCAGTACGACTGGGCGGAGGGATTACGAGCAGTACTTC; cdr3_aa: CASSTTGRRDYEQYF